A selection of T cell receptor beta chains follows, all from one sample in a study of beta chain features in type 1 diabetes. Here immunoSEQ multiplex PCR was the method, and the copy in TCRdb shows in-frame clones only, minus some. The sample has about 340,000 clones; around 7.6% are singletons. The sample taken for sequencing was central memory CD4+ T cells from blood. The receptors stem from a woman between 18 and 30 years old in good health. CDR3s include the opening cysteine and the closing phenylalanine or tryptophan. The D gene is left open where the match is weak. The size entry is marked missing in some rows and otherwise reads once, few, many or a size class.

D: NA; J: TRBJ2-7; size: few; V: TRBV11-1; CDR3: CASSLAHDEQYF; DNA: TGTGCCAGCAGCTTAGCTCACGACGAGCAGTACTTC
D: TRBD1; J: TRBJ2-7; size: NA; V: TRBV23-1; CDR3: CASSRLDRAHEQYF; DNA: TGCGCCAGCAGTCGACTGGACAGGGCCCACGAGCAGTACTTC
D: NA; J: TRBJ2-2; size: few; V: TRBV10-3; CDR3: CAITGNGLETGELFF; DNA: TGTGCCATCACCGGAAATGGACTGGAAACCGGGGAGCTGTTTTTT
D: TRBD1; J: TRBJ2-1; size: few; V: TRBV4-2; CDR3: CASSQRQGPYNEQFF; DNA: TGTGCCAGCAGCCAAAGACAGGGGCCCTACAATGAGCAGTTCTTC
D: NA; J: TRBJ1-2; size: few; V: TRBV4-3; CDR3: CASSQDVSSIYGYTF; DNA: TGCGCCAGCAGCCAAGACGTCAGTAGTATATATGGCTACACCTTC
D: NA; J: TRBJ2-2; size: few; V: TRBV23-1; CDR3: CASSQYRVTGELFF; DNA: TGCGCCAGCAGTCAATACAGGGTCACCGGGGAGCTGTTTTTT
D: NA; J: TRBJ2-5; size: NA; V: TRBV7-8; CDR3: CASSLTQETQYF; DNA: TGTGCCAGCAGCTTAACCCAAGAGACCCAGTACTTC
D: NA; J: TRBJ2-7; size: few; V: TRBV11-2; CDR3: CASSPGHKTYEQYF; DNA: TGTGCCAGCTCACCGGGTCATAAGACCTACGAGCAGTACTTC
D: TRBD1; J: TRBJ2-2; size: few; V: TRBV5-1; CDR3: CASSSGQVPNTGELFF; DNA: TGCGCCAGCAGCTCAGGACAGGTTCCTAACACCGGGGAGCTGTTTTTT
D: TRBD1; J: TRBJ2-1; size: many; V: TRBV19; CDR3: CASSWTGNQLGDEQFF; DNA: TGTGCCAGTAGTTGGACAGGGAACCAGTTGGGCGATGAGCAGTTCTTC
D: NA; J: TRBJ2-7; size: many; V: TRBV10-3; CDR3: CAISGGIGNEQYF; DNA: TGTGCCATCAGTGGGGGGATCGGCAACGAGCAGTACTTC
D: NA; J: TRBJ2-1; size: few; V: TRBV28; CDR3: CASSRLIVLNNEQFF; DNA: TGTGCCAGCAGTAGGCTCATTGTCCTAAACAATGAGCAGTTCTTC
D: TRBD1; J: TRBJ2-7; size: few; V: TRBV29-1; CDR3: CSVLTGAGEQYF; DNA: TGCAGCGTCTTGACAGGGGCCGGCGAGCAGTACTTC
D: NA; J: TRBJ2-2; size: few; V: TRBV6-6; CDR3: CASTGDTGELFF; DNA: TGTGCCAGCACGGGGGACACCGGGGAGCTGTTTTTT
D: NA; J: TRBJ2-7; size: few; V: TRBV7-2; CDR3: CASSASASSSYEQYF; DNA: TGTGCCAGCAGCGCTAGTGCCTCGAGCTCCTACGAGCAGTACTTC
D: NA; J: TRBJ2-1; size: few; V: TRBV6-6; CDR3: CASSRSGNDNEQFF; DNA: TGTGCCAGCAGCAGGTCCGGGAACGACAATGAGCAGTTCTTC
D: NA; J: TRBJ1-2; size: NA; V: TRBV28; CDR3: CATLNTLLNYGYTF; DNA: TGTGCCACCCTGAACACCCTGCTCAACTATGGCTACACCTTC
D: NA; J: TRBJ2-3; size: NA; V: TRBV18; CDR3: CASSGRGHGDTQYF; DNA: TGTGCCAGCTCAGGCAGGGGCCATGGGGATACGCAGTATTTT
D: TRBD1; J: TRBJ2-5; size: medium-sized; V: TRBV10-2; CDR3: CASSTTGGTQYF; DNA: TGCGCCAGCAGTACAACAGGGGGCACCCAGTACTTC
D: TRBD1; J: TRBJ1-1; size: NA; V: TRBV9; CDR3: CASSERGQGTEAFF; DNA: TGTGCCAGCAGCGAGAGGGGGCAGGGCACTGAAGCTTTCTTT
D: NA; J: TRBJ1-1; size: NA; V: TRBV28; CDR3: CASSLVLNTEAFF; DNA: TGTGCCAGCAGTCTAGTGTTGAACACTGAAGCTTTCTTT
D: NA; J: TRBJ2-3; size: many; V: TRBV7-2; CDR3: CASSANVREAGQYF; DNA: TGTGCCAGCAGCGCAAATGTTCGTGAGGCGGGGCAGTATTTT
D: TRBD2; J: TRBJ2-7; size: NA; V: TRBV9; CDR3: CASSPGLAGDSYEQYF; DNA: TGTGCCAGCAGCCCCGGACTAGCGGGGGACTCCTACGAGCAGTACTTC
D: NA; J: TRBJ1-1; size: few; V: TRBV27; CDR3: CASSLSRAWNTEAFF; DNA: TGTGCCAGCAGTTTATCTCGGGCCTGGAACACTGAAGCTTTCTTT
D: NA; J: TRBJ2-7; size: few; V: TRBV10-3; CDR3: CAISGQSYEQYF; DNA: TGTGCCATCAGCGGACAGTCCTACGAGCAGTACTTC
D: TRBD1; J: TRBJ2-7; size: NA; V: TRBV28; CDR3: CASSPLGQGDEQYF; DNA: TGTGCCAGCAGTCCTCTGGGACAGGGAGACGAGCAGTACTTC
D: NA; J: TRBJ1-1; size: few; V: TRBV18; CDR3: CASSPDTEAFF; DNA: TGTGCCAGCTCACCAGACACTGAAGCTTTCTTT
D: TRBD1; J: TRBJ2-1; size: NA; V: TRBV28; CDR3: CASSPPGGNEQFF; DNA: TGTGCCAGCAGCCCCCCAGGGGGCAATGAGCAGTTCTTC
D: TRBD1; J: TRBJ1-2; size: NA; V: TRBV6-1; CDR3: CASSEVAGGYGYTF; DNA: TGTGCCAGCAGTGAAGTTGCAGGGGGCTATGGCTACACCTTC
D: TRBD2; J: TRBJ2-3; size: NA; V: TRBV7-8; CDR3: CASSLDRGRATDTQYF; DNA: TGTGCCAGCAGCTTAGATCGCGGGAGGGCGACAGATACGCAGTATTTT
D: TRBD1; J: TRBJ2-3; size: NA; V: TRBV6-1; CDR3: CASSERRQGRTDTQYF; DNA: TGTGCCAGCAGTGAACGTAGACAGGGGAGGACAGATACGCAGTATTTT
D: NA; J: TRBJ1-1; size: NA; V: TRBV2; CDR3: CASKRQDTEAFF; DNA: TGTGCCAGCAAGAGACAGGACACTGAAGCTTTCTTT
D: NA; J: TRBJ2-1; size: few; V: TRBV29-1; CDR3: CSARPLAQGDNEQFF; DNA: TGCAGCGCCCGACCCCTGGCGCAGGGAGACAATGAGCAGTTCTTC
D: NA; J: TRBJ2-5; size: few; V: TRBV18; CDR3: CASSPPQVTETQYF; DNA: TGTGCCAGCTCACCACCTCAGGTCACGGAGACCCAGTACTTC
D: TRBD1; J: TRBJ2-5; size: NA; V: TRBV6-1; CDR3: CASRGQAQETQYF; DNA: TGTGCCAGCAGAGGACAGGCACAAGAGACCCAGTACTTC
D: TRBD1; J: TRBJ1-5; size: NA; V: TRBV7-8; CDR3: CASSWGQENQPQHF; DNA: TGTGCCAGCAGCTGGGGACAGGAGAATCAGCCCCAGCATTTT
D: NA; J: TRBJ2-1; size: NA; V: TRBV6-6; CDR3: CASSDRSLANEQFF; DNA: TGTGCCAGCAGCGACCGGTCCCTAGCCAATGAGCAGTTCTTC
D: TRBD1; J: TRBJ2-2; size: NA; V: TRBV7-2; CDR3: CASSLRTGETGELFF; DNA: TGTGCCAGCAGCTTAAGGACAGGGGAAACCGGGGAGCTGTTTTTT
D: NA; J: TRBJ2-2; size: few; V: TRBV5-1; CDR3: CASSYWRVDHTGELFF; DNA: TGCGCCAGCAGCTATTGGCGGGTTGATCACACCGGGGAGCTGTTTTTT
D: NA; J: TRBJ2-7; size: NA; V: TRBV4-2; CDR3: CASSQRGQGTYEQYF; DNA: TGTGCCAGCAGCCAACGGGGGCAGGGGACCTACGAGCAGTACTTC
D: TRBD2; J: TRBJ2-7; size: few; V: TRBV4-3; CDR3: CASSQESGGLVNYEQYF; DNA: TGCGCCAGCAGCCAAGAAAGTGGGGGACTAGTGAACTACGAGCAGTACTTC
D: NA; J: TRBJ2-7; size: NA; V: TRBV5-1; CDR3: CASSRTTRGTGEQYF; DNA: TGCGCCAGCAGCCGAACCACTAGGGGGACCGGCGAGCAGTACTTC
D: NA; J: TRBJ2-3; size: few; V: TRBV7-3; CDR3: CASSLSGKADTQYF; DNA: TGTGCCAGCAGCTTAAGCGGGAAGGCAGATACGCAGTATTTT
D: NA; J: TRBJ2-1; size: NA; V: TRBV6-1; CDR3: CASSINRDNEQFF; DNA: TGTGCCAGCAGTATCAACAGGGACAATGAGCAGTTCTTC
D: NA; J: TRBJ2-7; size: NA; V: TRBV10-3; CDR3: CAIASQDREQYF; DNA: TGTGCCATTGCGAGCCAGGATCGCGAGCAGTACTTC
D: TRBD1; J: TRBJ2-5; size: few; V: TRBV5-1; CDR3: CASSSTGGGQETQYF; DNA: TGCGCCAGCAGCTCGACAGGGGGAGGCCAAGAGACCCAGTACTTC
D: TRBD2; J: TRBJ2-1; size: NA; V: TRBV4-1; CDR3: CASSQRLAGSPNEQFF; DNA: TGCGCCAGCAGCCAAAGACTAGCGGGAAGTCCCAATGAGCAGTTCTTC
D: NA; J: TRBJ2-3; size: few; V: TRBV11-3; CDR3: CASSAFRADTQYF; DNA: TGTGCCAGCAGCGCATTTCGGGCAGATACGCAGTATTTT
D: NA; J: TRBJ2-5; size: NA; V: TRBV7-2; CDR3: CASSPTRLETQYF; DNA: TGTGCCAGCAGCCCGACGAGATTAGAGACCCAGTACTTC
D: TRBD1; J: TRBJ2-1; size: few; V: TRBV7-9; CDR3: CASSRSQGAYNEQFF; DNA: TGTGCCAGCAGCAGATCACAGGGGGCTTACAATGAGCAGTTCTTC
D: NA; J: TRBJ2-7; size: NA; V: TRBV5-6; CDR3: CASSSIGLSYEQYF; DNA: TGTGCCAGCAGCTCAATAGGCCTCTCCTACGAGCAGTACTTC
D: NA; J: TRBJ2-3; size: few; V: TRBV7-2; CDR3: CASSQQVGLTDTQYF; DNA: TGTGCCAGCAGCCAGCAGGTGGGGTTGACAGATACGCAGTATTTT
D: NA; J: TRBJ2-5; size: NA; V: TRBV5-1; CDR3: CASSLSAETQYF; DNA: TGCGCCAGCAGCTTGTCTGCGGAGACCCAGTACTTC